The 11 T cell receptor beta chains in this list originate from one sample, sequenced in a study of shared clonotypes between healthy human individuals. The data were produced by immunoSEQ multiplex PCR, yet TCRdb's version contains in-frame clones alone and is incomplete. The repertoire consists of fewer than 2.5 million clones, with 80% to 95% occurring once and the leading ten covering about 0.39%. The sample comprised naive CD4+ T cells from PBMCs. The subset: CD45RA+ positively selected. The receptors were sampled from a man aged 18 to 29 in good health. Some clones in this sample may be carry-over from other donors' samples.

The rearrangement uses TRBV4-3 and TRBJ2-2; D may be TRBD2 (5 bases). The ends were cut back, 2 bases at V and 5 bases at J, with 6 bases in the middle. Germline loops: CDR1 LGHNA, CDR2 YSLEER. The CDR3 is made up of 13 amino acids. The CDR3, as DNA: TGCGCCAGCAGCCAAAGGAGGACCGGGGAGCTGTTTTTT. Its translation is CASSQRRTGELFF.

This chain joins TRBV5-1 and TRBJ2-1, with TRBD2 identical over 15 bases. The CDR3 contains 16 residues. V lost 4 bases and J lost 6; bases outside the gene matches: 5. Germline assignment: CDR1 SGHRS and CDR2 YFSETQ. For the CDR3, the DNA is TGCGCCAGCAGCGGAGGGACTAGCGGGGGGACCAATGAGCAGTTCTTC. Translating it yields CASSGGTSGGTNEQFF.

The chain joins TRBV2 to TRBJ2-5, with D uncertain. The closer fit of TRBJ2-7 to the DNA end suggests the J call may be wrong. The V gene's germline CDR1 is SNHLY and CDR2 FYNNEI. The length of the CDR3 is 13 residues. The DNA for the CDR3 is TGTGCCAGCAGCCCCGAGGCGGCGTACGAGCAGTACTTC. Translated, it gives CASSPEAAYEQYF.

About this clone: Other DNA variants within this sample encode the same CDR3. The rearrangement links TRBV7-9 to TRBJ2-6; D assignment may be TRBD1 or TRBD2 (5 bases each). Looked up from germline, CDR1 is SEHNR and CDR2 is FQNEAQ (reference sequence). The germline V and J ends were trimmed by 2 bases and 3 bases, with 14 bases remaining between them. CDR3 length equals 17 residues. CDR3: CASSLHTGGRGANVLTF. The CDR3 DNA sequence: TGTGCCAGCAGCTTACATACAGGAGGTCGTGGGGCCAACGTCCTGACTTTC.

The chain is built from TRBV19 and TRBJ2-3; either TRBD1 or TRBD2 may supply D (7 bases each). Germline V lookup: CDR1 LNHDA, CDR2 SQIVND (reference sequence). The CDR3 has 13 residues. The V and J ends lost 9 bases and 6 bases respectively, with 16 bases between them. CDR3 residues: CASEGQRGDTQYF. The CDR3 bases are TGTGCCAGCGAGGGACAGCGGGGTGATACGCAGTATTTT.

This clone appeared once. This chain uses TRBV28 with TRBJ1-4, with 10 bases identical to TRBD1. The germline V gene encodes CDR1 MDHEN and CDR2 SYDVKM. V shed 7 bases, J shed 3 bases, and the junction held 5 bases outside the gene matches. There are 15 residues in the CDR3. In DNA form, the CDR3 reads TGTGCCAGCACGGACAGGGGGACCTCTAATGAAAAACTGTTTTTT. Protein: CASTDRGTSNEKLFF.

The chain joins TRBV11-3 to TRBJ2-2; TRBD2 matches 7 bases. This CDR3 is built from 17 residues. The V segment lost 1 base and the J segment 4 bases; nucleotides outside the gene matches: 9. CDR1 and CDR2 from the germline V gene are SGHNT and YENEEA. CDR3 nucleotides: TGTGCCAGCAGCTTAGGATCAGCGGGACCGCTCACCGGGGAGCTGTTTTTT. It specifies CASSLGSAGPLTGELFF. Drawing the rest from reference TRBV11-3 and TRBJ2-2, the complete variable domain is EAGVVQSPRYKIIEKKQPVAFWCNPISGHNTLYWYLQNLGQGPELLIRYENEEAVDDSQLPKDRFSAERLKGVDSTLKIQPAELGDSAVYLCASSLGSAGPLTGELFFGEGSRLTVL.

The chain is built from TRBV27 and TRBJ2-2, with 9 positions matching TRBD1. Looked up from germline, CDR1 is MNHEY and CDR2 is SMNVEV (reference sequence). V shed 1 base and J 1 base; nucleotides not matched to a gene: 1. This CDR3 has 16 amino acids. In DNA form, the CDR3 reads TGTGCCAGCAGTTTATGGGGACAGGGGAACACCGGGGAGCTGTTTTTT. This encodes CASSLWGQGNTGELFF.

This clone was observed once. J is TRBJ2-1 and V is TRBV7-2, with D possibly TRBD1 on 5 matching bases. Germline CDR1 is SGHTA and CDR2 is FQGNSA. V lost 5 bases, J lost 3 bases, and 11 bases lay in between. The CDR3 extends over 14 amino acids. The CDR3 sequence: CASSPDSFYNEQFF. The CDR3 DNA reads TGTGCCAGCAGCCCAGACAGCTTCTACAATGAGCAGTTCTTC.

This CDR3 is CASSLVGGISSGNTIYF. The CDR3, as DNA: TGTGCCAGCAGCTTAGTAGGTGGGATTAGCTCTGGAAACACCATATATTTT. The V and J genes are TRBV7-3 and TRBJ1-3; D not certain. Trimming left V 2 bases short and J 0 bases short, with 14 bases between. The CDR3 loop spans 17 amino acids. CDR1 SGHTA and CDR2 FQGTGA come from the germline V gene. Filled out from reference TRBV7-3 and TRBJ1-3, the complete variable domain reads GAGVSQTPSNKVTEKGKYVELRCDPISGHTALYWYRQSLGQGPEFLIYFQGTGAADDSGLPNDRFFAVRPEGSVSTLKIQRTERGDSAVYLCASSLVGGISSGNTIYFGEGSWLTVV.

The V gene is TRBV6-1, the J gene TRBJ2-5; 9 nucleotides line up with TRBD2. This CDR3 comprises 14 residues. After removal of 9 bases from V and 7 bases from J, the junction contained 12 bases not matched to a gene. Germline CDR1 MNHNS, CDR2 SASEGT. The CDR3 DNA reads TGTGCCAGTTTTAGCGGGAGAGCGCCCAGGACCCAGTACTTC. Amino acid sequence: CASFSGRAPRTQYF.